One T cell receptor (beta chain) is described in this entry. Its matching antigen is unknown. Germline V gene sequence: CDR1 SGHRS, CDR2 YFSETQ. V was pared by 6 bases and J by 3 bases, with 13 bases between. The CDR3 runs to 14 residues. The record originates from a study of type 1 regulatory T cells. Study summary: T-allo10 is an in vitro-generated, Tr1-enriched CD4 T cell product specific for alloantigen.

General study points: Tr1 cells had a more restricted TCR repertoire than non-Tr1 cells.

TCRdb re-derived calls from the reads in MiXCR, one entry per CDR3 protein. The table shows about 62,000 distinct CDR3 sequences, with 62% occurring only once. The V gene is TRBV5-1, the J gene TRBJ1-5, with a possible D match to TRBD1 (5 bases). The sequence came from a human donor in good health. Sample: cultured non-Tr1 T cells, either the whole culture or a sorted T cell fraction (not recorded which). CDR3 DNA: TGCGCCAGCACCCTTGACAGCGCCAATCAGCCCCAGCATTTT. This gives the protein CASTLDSANQPQHF.